This T cell receptor (beta chain) comes out of a study of T cell responses to AZD1222 COVID-19 vaccine. Study conclusions and caveats: Spike-specific TCR repertoires showed rising breadth and depth after two AZD1222 doses.

Germline CDR1 is MNHEY and CDR2 is SVGEGT. This CDR3 has 17 residues. Unmatched junction bases numbered 7, after V lost 0 bases and J lost 1 base. Comments on this clone: The antigen is not known.

Only in-frame clones appear in the TCRdb table, and some are missing; sequencing was by immunoSEQ multiplex PCR. The sample consists of approximately 110,000 clones, approximately 90% of them appearing once. Source: peripheral blood, taken on day 0 of AZD1222 vaccination. This chain connects TRBV6-2 or TRBV6-3 to TRBJ2-7; TRBD2 matches at 9 bases. The origin of this receptor is an adult in good health. This CDR3 reads CASSYSLESGRSYEQYF. The CDR3 coding sequence is TGTGCCAGCAGTTACTCGTTGGAGAGCGGGAGGTCCTACGAGCAGTACTTC.